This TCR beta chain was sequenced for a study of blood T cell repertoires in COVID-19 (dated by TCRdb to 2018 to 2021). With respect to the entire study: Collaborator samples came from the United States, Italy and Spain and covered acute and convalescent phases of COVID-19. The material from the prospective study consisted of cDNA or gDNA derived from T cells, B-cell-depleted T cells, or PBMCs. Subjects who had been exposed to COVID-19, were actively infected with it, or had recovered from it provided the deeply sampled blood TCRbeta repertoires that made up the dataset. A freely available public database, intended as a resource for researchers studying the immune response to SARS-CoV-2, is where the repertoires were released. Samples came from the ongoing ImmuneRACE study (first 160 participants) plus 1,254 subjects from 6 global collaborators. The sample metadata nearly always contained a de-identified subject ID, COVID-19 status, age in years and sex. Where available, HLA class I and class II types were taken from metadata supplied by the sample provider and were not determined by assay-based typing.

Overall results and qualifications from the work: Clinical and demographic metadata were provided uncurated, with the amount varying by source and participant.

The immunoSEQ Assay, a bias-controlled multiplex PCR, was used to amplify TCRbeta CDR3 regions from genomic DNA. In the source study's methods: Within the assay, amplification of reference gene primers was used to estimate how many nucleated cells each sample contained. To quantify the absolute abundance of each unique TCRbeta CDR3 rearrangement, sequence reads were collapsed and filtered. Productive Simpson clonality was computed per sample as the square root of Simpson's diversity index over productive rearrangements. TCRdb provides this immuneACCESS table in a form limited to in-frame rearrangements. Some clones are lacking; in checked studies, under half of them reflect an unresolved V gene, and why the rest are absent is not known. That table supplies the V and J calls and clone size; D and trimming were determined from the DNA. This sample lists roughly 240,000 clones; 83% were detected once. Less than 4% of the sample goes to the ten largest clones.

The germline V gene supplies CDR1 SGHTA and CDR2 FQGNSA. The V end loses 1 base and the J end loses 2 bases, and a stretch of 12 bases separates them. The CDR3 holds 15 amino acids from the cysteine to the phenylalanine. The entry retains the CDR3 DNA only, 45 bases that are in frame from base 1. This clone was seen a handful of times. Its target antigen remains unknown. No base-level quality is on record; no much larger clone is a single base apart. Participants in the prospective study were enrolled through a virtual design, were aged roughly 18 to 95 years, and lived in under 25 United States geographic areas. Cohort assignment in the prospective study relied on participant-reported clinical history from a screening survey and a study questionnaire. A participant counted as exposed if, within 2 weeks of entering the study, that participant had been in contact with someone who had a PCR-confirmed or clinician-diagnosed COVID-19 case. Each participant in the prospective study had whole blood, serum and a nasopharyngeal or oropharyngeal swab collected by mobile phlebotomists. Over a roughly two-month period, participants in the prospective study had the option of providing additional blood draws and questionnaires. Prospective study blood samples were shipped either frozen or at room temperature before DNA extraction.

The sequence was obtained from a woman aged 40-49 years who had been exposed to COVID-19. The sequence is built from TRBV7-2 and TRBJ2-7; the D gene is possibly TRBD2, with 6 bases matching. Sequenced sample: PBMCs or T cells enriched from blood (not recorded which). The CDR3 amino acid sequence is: CASSLGRGRAYEQYF. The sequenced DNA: TGTGCCAGCAGCTTAGGGCGGGGTCGGGCCTACGAGCAGTACTTC.